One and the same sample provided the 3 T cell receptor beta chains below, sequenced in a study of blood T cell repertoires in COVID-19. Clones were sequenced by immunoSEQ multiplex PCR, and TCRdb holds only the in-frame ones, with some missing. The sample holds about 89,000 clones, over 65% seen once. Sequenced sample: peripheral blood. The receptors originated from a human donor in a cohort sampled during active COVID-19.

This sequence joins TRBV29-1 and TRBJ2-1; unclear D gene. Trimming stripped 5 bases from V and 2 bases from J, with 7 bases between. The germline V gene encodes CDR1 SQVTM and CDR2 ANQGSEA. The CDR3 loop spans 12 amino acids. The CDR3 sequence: CSVSPTYNEQFF. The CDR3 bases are TGCAGCGTTTCACCTACCTACAATGAGCAGTTCTTC.

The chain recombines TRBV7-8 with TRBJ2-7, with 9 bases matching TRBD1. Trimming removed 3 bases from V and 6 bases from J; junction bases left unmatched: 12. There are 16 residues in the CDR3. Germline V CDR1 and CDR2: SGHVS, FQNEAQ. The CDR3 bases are TGTGCCAGCAGCTTTAGGGGGGGACAGGGAGGCCTCGAGCAGTACTTC. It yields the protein CASSFRGGQGGLEQYF.

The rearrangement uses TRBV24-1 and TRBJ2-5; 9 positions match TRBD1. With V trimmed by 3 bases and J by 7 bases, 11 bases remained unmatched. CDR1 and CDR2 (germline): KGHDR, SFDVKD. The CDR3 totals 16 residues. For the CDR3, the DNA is TGTGCCACCAGTGATGCCGCCGGGACAGGGACCCCGACCCAGTACTTC. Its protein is CATSDAAGTGTPTQYF.